Presented here are 14 T cell receptor beta chains from one specimen sequenced in a study of T cells in tuberculosis. Libraries were prepared by immunoSEQ multiplex PCR; TCRdb keeps only in-frame clonotypes and omits some of them. The sample has tens of thousands of clones, 97% seen once; the top ten hold 5% to 8%. Sequencing was performed on PBMCs. These receptors were collected from a donor aged 10 to 29 with latent tuberculosis or without tuberculosis infection.

The chain recombines TRBV18 with TRBJ2-7; TRBD2 is a possible D gene (5 bases). V was cut by 3 bases and J by 6 bases, with 18 bases left in between. The CDR3 totals 15 residues. Germline CDR1 and CDR2: KGHSH and LQKENI. The CDR3 bases are TGTGCCAGCTCACCGGGAACGCGGGCAGTGGGCGAGCAGTACTTC. It specifies CASSPGTRAVGEQYF.

In this sample, this clone turned up a few times. V and J are TRBV25-1 and TRBJ2-1, with D possibly being TRBD2 (5 bases). Germline V gives CDR1 MGHDK, CDR2 SYGVNS. The CDR3 extends over 15 amino acids. V gave up 3 bases and J gave up 2 bases, with 11 bases separating them. The chain's CDR3 is CASSERTGPYNEQFF. CDR3 sequence (DNA): TGTGCCAGCAGTGAGAGGACTGGCCCCTACAATGAGCAGTTCTTC.

This sequence joins TRBV5-6 and TRBJ1-6; D is ambiguous. V dropped 2 bases and J dropped 0 bases, with 15 bases sitting between them. In germline, CDR1 is SGHDT, CDR2 YYEEEE. The CDR3 is 18 amino acids. The CDR3 is CASSLSSTDLSYNSPLHF. The CDR3 DNA follows: TGTGCCAGCAGCTTAAGCTCGACTGATCTCTCCTATAATTCACCCCTCCACTTT.

V and J are TRBV29-1 and TRBJ1-1; D is undetermined. V was pared by 7 bases and J by 0 bases, with 6 bases between. The length of the CDR3 is 11 residues. Germline loops: CDR1 SQVTM, CDR2 ANQGSEA. CDR3 loop: CSASLNTEAFF. The CDR3 bases are TGCAGCGCCAGTCTGAACACTGAAGCTTTCTTT.

Of note for this clone: A far larger clone is a single base away, which makes a read error likely. The chain has TRBV4-2 and TRBJ2-3; D gene ambiguous. Trimming took 0 bases from V and 1 from J, leaving 8 bases between them. Germline CDR1 LGHNA, CDR2 YNFKEQ. The CDR3 is 15 amino acids. CDR3 protein: CASSQDVLRTDTQYF. For the CDR3, the DNA is TGTGCCAGCAGCCAAGATGTGCTACGCACAGATACGCAGTATTTT.

This chain joins TRBV2 and TRBJ1-1, with D hard to call. V was shortened by 9 bases and J by 2 bases, with 13 bases between the two germline ends. Germline loops: CDR1 SNHLY, CDR2 FYNNEI. The CDR3 is 13 residues long. For the CDR3, the DNA is TGTGCCAGGAGAATCCACAGCAACACTGAAGCTTTCTTT. This codes for CARRIHSNTEAFF.

The chain employs TRBV2 and TRBJ2-5; 8 bases map to TRBD2. Germline CDR1 SNHLY, CDR2 FYNNEI. The CDR3 runs 15 residues. J gave up 0 bases and V 3 bases, and 3 bases lay outside the gene matches. CDR3 residues: CASSDLLADQETQYF. The CDR3 nucleotides read TGTGCCAGCAGTGATTTACTAGCGGACCAAGAGACCCAGTACTTC.

The DNA for the CDR3 is TGTGCCAGCAGTCCACAGGGGGGATGGTACGAGCAGTACTTC. Translated, it gives CASSPQGGWYEQYF. The chain employs TRBV6-1 and TRBJ2-7, with TRBD1 matching 8 bases. The germline V gene encodes CDR1 MNHNS and CDR2 SASEGT. This CDR3 has 14 residues. After removal of 5 bases from V and 4 bases from J, the junction contained 7 bases not matched to a gene.

This clone was seen once. CDR3 nucleotides: TGTGCCAGCAGTTTTGGGGCAGACTATGGCTACACCTTC. Encoded protein: CASSFGADYGYTF. The V and J genes are TRBV27 and TRBJ1-2; tentatively, D is TRBD1 (5 bases). The germline V gene has CDR1 MNHEY and CDR2 SMNVEV (reference sequence). The CDR3 has 13 amino acids. Trimming cost V 3 bases and J 3 bases, with 8 bases left between them.

This clone appeared once. An end of the junction does not agree with germline; a read error may underlie this. The sample has other DNA sequences that encode this CDR3 too. The gene calls are TRBV6-5 and TRBJ1-4; TRBD1 might be the D (6 bases). The CDR3 consists of 15 residues. From germline, CDR1 is MNHEY and CDR2 SVGAGI. Written as DNA, the CDR3 is TGCGCCAGCAGTTACGGGGGGGCGACTAATGAAAAACTGTTTTTT. Translated: CASSYGGATNEKLFF.

This sequence joins TRBV2 and TRBJ1-2; 8 nucleotides align to TRBD1. The germline CDR1 and CDR2 sequences are SNHLY and FYNNEI. This CDR3 is built from 15 residues. The J segment lost 5 bases and the V segment lost 8 bases, leaving 13 bases of the junction unmatched. CDR3 bases: TGTGCCAGCCTCAGACCCGGACAGGGTGGGTATGGCTACACCTTC. Protein sequence: CASLRPGQGGYGYTF.

The genes are TRBV18 and TRBJ2-7, with 10 bases fitting TRBD1. The CDR3 contains 15 residues. Trimming took 6 bases from V and 4 from J; bases not matched to a gene: 9. Germline V gives CDR1 KGHSH, CDR2 LQKENI. The CDR3 loop is CASSRDRGIMYEQYF. CDR3 DNA: TGTGCCAGCTCCCGGGACAGGGGTATTATGTACGAGCAGTACTTC.

The rearrangement links TRBV29-1 to TRBJ2-2; the D is unclear. The length of the CDR3 is 13 residues. CDR1 is SQVTM, CDR2 ANQGSEA, per germline. CDR3 in DNA: TGCAGTGGCAGAACAGCCAACACCGGGGAGCTGTTTTTT. As protein: CSGRTANTGELFF.

The rearrangement uses TRBV5-6 and TRBJ2-5; possibly TRBD2 for D (6 bases). Trimming took 0 bases from V and 4 from J, leaving 10 bases between them. CDR3 length: 14 amino acids. The germline CDR1 and CDR2 sequences are SGHDT and YYEEEE. The CDR3 loop reads CASSLGPSAETQYF. The DNA of the CDR3 is TGTGCCAGCAGCTTGGGGCCTAGCGCAGAGACCCAGTACTTC.